Listed below are T cell receptor beta chains from one sample, sequenced in a study of shared clonotypes between healthy human individuals. Clones were read by immunoSEQ multiplex PCR, and TCRdb kept only the in-frame ones, dropping some. The sample contains roughly 220,000 clones, over 60% of which appear only once. Sequences were obtained from memory CD4+ T cells sorted from blood. Receptor source: a man younger than 40 in good health. The CDR3 runs from the conserved cysteine through the conserved F or W. A D gene is named only where the DNA matches it firmly. Rows give clone size only sometimes, using once, few, many, or a class for an expanded clone.

V: TRBV6-1
size: once
D: .
J: TRBJ2-1
DNA: TGTGCCAGCAGTGCCGAGAGCTCCTACAATGAGCAGTTCTTC
CDR3: CASSAESSYNEQFF

V: TRBV7-9
size: .
D: .
J: TRBJ2-3
DNA: TGTGCCAGCAGCTTGCAAGACACAGATACGCAGTATTTT
CDR3: CASSLQDTDTQYF

V: TRBV19
size: .
D: TRBD1
J: TRBJ1-1
DNA: TGTGCCAGTAAAGACAGGGGGGACACTGAAGCTTTCTTT
CDR3: CASKDRGDTEAFF

V: TRBV18
size: .
D: .
J: TRBJ1-1
DNA: TGTGCCAGCTCACCTTCGGGGAACACTGAAGCTTTCTTT
CDR3: CASSPSGNTEAFF

V: TRBV27
size: .
D: .
J: TRBJ2-4
DNA: TGTGCCAGCAGTTTACTCTCACTCAACATTCAGTACTTC
CDR3: CASSLLSLNIQYF

V: TRBV27
size: .
D: .
J: TRBJ2-5
DNA: TGTGCCAGCAGAAAATCCCTCGGACAAGAGACCCAGTACTTC
CDR3: CASRKSLGQETQYF

V: TRBV29-1
size: many
D: TRBD2
J: TRBJ2-2
DNA: TGCAGCGTTGGACTAGCGGGGTTAAACACCGGGGAGCTGTTTTTT
CDR3: CSVGLAGLNTGELFF

V: TRBV7-2
size: few
D: .
J: TRBJ2-7
DNA: TGTGCCAGCAGCTTAGTGCTGGACTCGCTCTACGAGCAGTACTTC
CDR3: CASSLVLDSLYEQYF

V: TRBV6-6
size: .
D: .
J: TRBJ2-5
DNA: TGTGCCAGCAGTTACTCGCACAACCAAGAGACCCAGTACTTC
CDR3: CASSYSHNQETQYF

V: TRBV18
size: .
D: .
J: TRBJ1-2
DNA: TGTGCCAGCTCACCTGACGAGAACTATGGCTACACCTTC
CDR3: CASSPDENYGYTF

V: TRBV28
size: once
D: TRBD2
J: TRBJ2-5
DNA: TGTGCCAGCAGTCCCACTATGGGAGGGATGGAGACCCAGTACTTC
CDR3: CASSPTMGGMETQYF

V: TRBV4-3
size: .
D: TRBD2
J: TRBJ2-5
DNA: TGCGCCAGCAGCCAAGACCGGGGGGCCCAGTACTTC
CDR3: CASSQDRGAQYF

V: TRBV11-1
size: once
D: .
J: TRBJ2-5
DNA: TGTGCCAGCAGCTCCAAAGGCCCAGAGACCCAGTACTTC
CDR3: CASSSKGPETQYF

V: TRBV27
size: few
D: .
J: TRBJ2-7
DNA: TGTGCCAGCAGTCCCAACCACTCCTACGAGCAGTACTTC
CDR3: CASSPNHSYEQYF

V: TRBV11-2
size: once
D: .
J: TRBJ2-1
DNA: TGTGCCAGCAGCCGGGTGCGGCTTAATGAGCAGTTCTTC
CDR3: CASSRVRLNEQFF

V: TRBV30
size: .
D: .
J: TRBJ1-2
DNA: TGTGCCAGACAGACAAGAGGACAGAGTGGCTACACCTTC
CDR3: CARQTRGQSGYTF

V: TRBV18
size: .
D: .
J: TRBJ1-4
DNA: TGTGCCAGCTCACCGGGACCGAATGAAAAACTGTTTTTT
CDR3: CASSPGPNEKLFF

V: TRBV9
size: .
D: TRBD1
J: TRBJ2-1
DNA: TGTGCCAGCAGCGTACATATTCAGGGGGCCGGCAATGAGCAGTTCTTC
CDR3: CASSVHIQGAGNEQFF

V: TRBV5-1
size: .
D: TRBD1
J: TRBJ1-5
DNA: TGCGCCAGCAGCGCGGAGACAGGGAACCAGCCCCAGCATTTT
CDR3: CASSAETGNQPQHF

V: TRBV6-1
size: .
D: TRBD2
J: TRBJ2-1
DNA: TGTGCCAGCAGTGAAGCTAAGCGGGCTAGCGGGAGGGCCTACAATGAGCAGTTCTTC
CDR3: CASSEAKRASGRAYNEQFF

V: TRBV25-1
size: many
D: TRBD1
J: TRBJ1-2
DNA: TGTGCCAGCAGTCCCGACAGGGTCTATGGCTACACCTTC
CDR3: CASSPDRVYGYTF

V: TRBV6-1
size: few
D: .
J: TRBJ1-1
DNA: TGTGCCACTTGGACACCTTTGAACACTGAAGCTTTCTTT
CDR3: CATWTPLNTEAFF

V: TRBV6-5
size: few
D: .
J: TRBJ1-2
DNA: TGTGCCAGCAGACAGGGAATTCGGGGCTACACCTTC
CDR3: CASRQGIRGYTF

V: TRBV19
size: .
D: TRBD1
J: TRBJ1-5
DNA: TGTGCCAGCGCCCTCTTAGACCGGGACAGAAGAAATCAGCCCCAGCATTTT
CDR3: CASALLDRDRRNQPQHF

V: TRBV5-5
size: .
D: TRBD2
J: TRBJ2-7
DNA: TGTGCCAGCAGCTGGCGGGCGGGGGGCAACGAGCAGTACTTC
CDR3: CASSWRAGGNEQYF

V: TRBV4-1
size: .
D: .
J: TRBJ2-3
DNA: TGCGCCAGCAGCCAGGGGGGGCTTCAGGCAGATACGCAGTATTTT
CDR3: CASSQGGLQADTQYF

V: TRBV7-2
size: .
D: .
J: TRBJ2-7
DNA: TGTGCCAGCAGCTTAGATTACGAGCAGTACTTC
CDR3: CASSLDYEQYF

V: TRBV27
size: .
D: .
J: TRBJ2-3
DNA: TGTGCCAGCAGTTTATGGTCTACAAGCACAGATACGCAGTATTTT
CDR3: CASSLWSTSTDTQYF

V: TRBV28
size: .
D: .
J: TRBJ1-4
DNA: TGTGCCAGCAGTTTAGTAACAGGGCTTTCTGAAAAACTGTTTTTT
CDR3: CASSLVTGLSEKLFF

V: TRBV6-1
size: .
D: .
J: TRBJ1-5
DNA: TGTGCCAGCAGTGATCGGACATCTCAGCCCCAGCATTTT
CDR3: CASSDRTSQPQHF

V: TRBV6-5
size: few
D: TRBD1
J: TRBJ1-1
DNA: TGTGCCAGTCGTCCGGACAGGGGCGTGACTGAAGCTTTCTTT
CDR3: CASRPDRGVTEAFF

V: TRBV7-2
size: .
D: .
J: TRBJ2-7
DNA: TGTGCCAGCAGCTTAGAGTTTTGGAGAAACTACGAGCAGTACTTC
CDR3: CASSLEFWRNYEQYF

V: TRBV5-1
size: once
D: .
J: TRBJ2-3
DNA: TGCGCCAGCAGCTGGATTAGCCGGGACATAGCCACAGATACGCAGTATTTT
CDR3: CASSWISRDIATDTQYF

V: TRBV29-1
size: .
D: TRBD2
J: TRBJ2-1
DNA: TGCAGCGTTGTTAAGCGGGGACGTGCTTGGGTCAATGAGCAGTTCTTC
CDR3: CSVVKRGRAWVNEQFF

V: TRBV19
size: .
D: TRBD2
J: TRBJ2-5
DNA: TGTGCCAGTAGTATAGGAGGGACTAGCGGGAGGGCGCAGACCCAGTACTTC
CDR3: CASSIGGTSGRAQTQYF

V: TRBV30
size: .
D: .
J: TRBJ2-7
DNA: TGTGCCTGGAGGGCCCCAAAGATTGGGGGACCACGCTACGAGCAGTACTTC
CDR3: CAWRAPKIGGPRYEQYF

V: TRBV5-1
size: many
D: .
J: TRBJ2-6
DNA: TGCGCCAGCAGCCCATCCTCGGGGGTCAGCGCCAACGTCCTGACTTTC
CDR3: CASSPSSGVSANVLTF

V: TRBV28
size: .
D: .
J: TRBJ1-2
DNA: TGTGCCAGCCTACCCGTAGGCCCGGCCGTGAGCTACACCTTC
CDR3: CASLPVGPAVSYTF

V: TRBV19
size: .
D: .
J: TRBJ2-1
DNA: TGTGCCAGTAGTATCCAGGGTGGTCAGCTCAATGAGCAGTTCTTC
CDR3: CASSIQGGQLNEQFF

V: TRBV29-1
size: .
D: .
J: TRBJ1-1
DNA: TGCAGCGTTGAAAGGGGCCTGAACACTGAAGCTTTCTTT
CDR3: CSVERGLNTEAFF

V: TRBV5-1
size: few
D: TRBD1
J: TRBJ2-1
DNA: TGCGCCAGCAGCTTGGCGGCAGGGGGCGGGGATGAGCAGTTCTTC
CDR3: CASSLAAGGGDEQFF

V: TRBV7-3
size: once
D: .
J: TRBJ2-2
DNA: TGTGCCAGCAGCTTAACGGGAAGGTCCGGGGAGCTGTTTTTT
CDR3: CASSLTGRSGELFF

V: TRBV6-5
size: few
D: .
J: TRBJ1-1
DNA: TGTGCCAGCCATTGGGGGTCGGCCACTGAAGCTTTCTTT
CDR3: CASHWGSATEAFF

V: TRBV19
size: few
D: TRBD1
J: TRBJ1-1
DNA: TGTGCCAGTACAGGGACAGGCTTAATGAACACTGAAGCTTTCTTT
CDR3: CASTGTGLMNTEAFF

V: TRBV7-9
size: many
D: .
J: TRBJ1-1
DNA: TGTGCCAGCAGCGCCCCCCGGGGAGCTTTCTTT
CDR3: CASSAPRGAFF

V: TRBV15
size: .
D: .
J: TRBJ2-5
DNA: TGTGCCACCAGCAGAGATTTTGAGACCCAGTACTTC
CDR3: CATSRDFETQYF

V: TRBV15
size: .
D: .
J: TRBJ2-1
DNA: TGTGCCACCAGCAGAGAAGTCTCCTACAATGAGCAGTTCTTC
CDR3: CATSREVSYNEQFF

V: TRBV5-4
size: .
D: TRBD1
J: TRBJ2-7
DNA: TGTGCCAGCAGCTTGGACAGGGGGGACGAGCAGTACTTC
CDR3: CASSLDRGDEQYF

V: TRBV4-3
size: .
D: .
J: TRBJ1-1
DNA: TGCGCCAGCAGCCAACGAGTGAGGGAGGACACTGAAGCTTTCTTT
CDR3: CASSQRVREDTEAFF

V: TRBV28
size: .
D: .
J: TRBJ2-3
DNA: TGTGCCAGCCTTTCCCCCCAGACAGTGAATACGCAGTATTTT
CDR3: CASLSPQTVNTQYF

V: TRBV6-1
size: .
D: .
J: TRBJ1-5
DNA: TGTGCCAGCAGTGAACTCAGGCCCGGGGATCAGCCCCAGCATTTT
CDR3: CASSELRPGDQPQHF